This entry lists 15 T cell receptor beta chains sequenced from one sample in a study of blood T cells in healthy people across ages. Together with a sample-barcoded 5' primer, a J-beta primer mix was included in a second PCR lasting roughly 6 to 12 cycles. One entry per CDR3 protein results from TCRdb running MiXCR on the 5' RACE reads. The sample lists around 2 million distinct CDR3 sequences, roughly 43% occurring once. What was sequenced was blood. These receptors were obtained from a human donor in good health.

This clonotype occurred a few times. This rearrangement joins TRBV11-2 to TRBJ2-3; 7 bases line up with TRBD2. J lost 4 bases, V lost 1 base, and 8 bases had no gene match. The CDR3 covers 16 residues. Looked up from germline, CDR1 is SGHAT and CDR2 is FQNNGV. The CDR3 reads CASSLASAGRPDTQYF. The DNA for the CDR3 is TGTGCCAGCAGCTTAGCTTCAGCGGGGAGGCCAGATACGCAGTATTTT.

The V and J genes are TRBV11-2 and TRBJ2-7; no reliable D call. The DNA end is a closer match to TRBJ2-5, so the J assignment may be wrong. This CDR3 region has 14 residues. Germline V gene data show CDR1 as SGHAT and CDR2 as FQNNGV. This CDR3 is CASSFGRFPRTQYF. For the CDR3, the DNA is TGTGCCAGCAGCTTCGGTCGATTTCCACGGACCCAGTACTTC.

The V call is TRBV20-1, the J call TRBJ1-5; the match to TRBD1 covers 9 bases. CDR3 size: 13 residues. Germline-derived CDR1 and CDR2 are DFQATT and SNEGSKA (reference sequence). V was clipped by 6 bases and J by 5 bases; unmatched bases: 5. CDR3 loop: CSATGQGYQPQHF. The CDR3 coding sequence is TGCAGTGCCACGGGACAGGGTTATCAGCCCCAGCATTTT.

This clonotype is a singleton in its sample. CDR3: CASSQVLLGAEYTIYF. The CDR3 region has the DNA TGCGCCAGCAGCCAAGTTCTTCTGGGGGCGGAATACACCATATATTTT. V gene TRBV4-3 combines with J gene TRBJ1-3; possibly TRBD1 for D (6 bases). Trimming stripped 1 base from V and 8 bases from J, with 18 bases between. This CDR3 is built from 16 residues. Looked up from germline, CDR1 is LGHNA and CDR2 is YSLEER.

The rearrangement links TRBV29-1 to TRBJ1-2; no firm D call. The CDR3 contains 13 residues. Germline CDR1 and CDR2: SQVTM and ANQGSEA. Trimming took 7 bases from V and 3 from J, leaving 15 bases between them. The DNA of the CDR3 is TGCAGCGCCGGTAAGGGTGTCGACTATGGCTACACCTTC. It encodes CSAGKGVDYGYTF.

This CDR3 reads CASSPTGQGARDEQFF. CDR3 nucleotide sequence: TGTGCCAGCAGCCCCACAGGACAGGGGGCTCGGGATGAGCAGTTCTTC. The V call is TRBV5-4, the J call TRBJ2-1; 11 nucleotides match TRBD1. J lost 8 bases, V lost 4 bases, and 11 bases had no gene match. The CDR3 runs to 16 residues. Per the germline V gene, CDR1 is SGHNT and CDR2 is YYREEE (reference sequence).

The rearrangement uses TRBV20-1 and TRBJ2-1, with TRBD1 matching 9 bases. The length of the CDR3 is 14 residues. Trimming cost V 6 bases and J 4 bases; bases outside gene matches: 7. The germline V gene encodes CDR1 DFQATT and CDR2 SNEGSKA (reference sequence). CDR3: CSAGDRATYNEQFF. In nucleotides, the CDR3 is TGCAGTGCAGGGGACAGGGCTACTTACAATGAGCAGTTCTTC.

The rearrangement uses TRBV7-6 and TRBJ1-2; the D gene is possibly TRBD1 (6 bases). The CDR3 extends over 15 amino acids. Looked up from germline, CDR1 is SGHVS and CDR2 is FNYEAQ. The germline V and J ends were trimmed by 1 base and 4 bases, with 13 bases remaining between them. CDR3 loop: CASSLGSGTPYGYTF. The CDR3 DNA is TGTGCCAGCAGCTTAGGATCCGGGACACCCTATGGCTACACCTTC.

This clonotype occurred a few times. This sequence joins TRBV27 and TRBJ2-5, with 8 bases fitting TRBD2. TRBJ2-7 explains the end of the DNA better; the J call may be wrong. CDR1 is MNHEY and CDR2 is SMNVEV in the germline V gene (reference sequence). The CDR3 is 15 amino acids. CDR3 coding DNA: TGTGCCAGCAGTTTATGGGCGGGGGGCGCCTACGAGCAGTACTTC. Translating gives CASSLWAGGAYEQYF.

The chain has TRBV20-1 and TRBJ2-1; 11 nucleotides align to TRBD1. CDR1 and CDR2 (germline): DFQATT, SNEGSKA (reference sequence). The V gene end was trimmed by 3 bases and the J gene end by 2 bases; junction bases not matched to a gene: 12. The CDR3 totals 18 residues. CDR3 sequence reads: CSASGVPDRGLPYNEQFF. The CDR3 region has the DNA TGCAGTGCTAGTGGGGTCCCGGACAGGGGGCTACCCTACAATGAGCAGTTCTTC.

Comments on this clonotype: A much larger clone is a single base away; this may be a read error. This chain connects TRBV10-2 to TRBJ2-1; 9 bases are a match to TRBD2. CDR1 is WSHSY, CDR2 SAAADI, per germline. V was clipped by 7 bases and J by 7 bases; unmatched bases: 8. This CDR3 region has 14 residues. The CDR3 DNA reads as TGCGCCAGCAAGATTAGCGGGGGAGGAAATGAGCAGTTCTTC. Its protein is CASKISGGGNEQFF.

As DNA, the CDR3 is TGTGCTAGTGGTTTGGTGCAACGTAATGAAAAACTGTTTTTT. Residues: CASGLVQRNEKLFF. The chain combines TRBV12-5 with TRBJ1-4; D gene unclear. The germline CDR1 and CDR2 sequences are LGHNT and FRNRAP. Trimming pared 0 bases from V and 4 bases from J, leaving 6 bases between. CDR3 size: 14 residues.

In its sample, this clonotype was seen a few times. V is TRBV5-1 and J is TRBJ1-2, with 7 bases matching TRBD1. The CDR3 sequence is 15 residues long. V was pared by 3 bases and J by 3 bases, with 8 bases of the junction left unmatched. Germline V gives CDR1 SGHRS, CDR2 YFSETQ. The DNA of the CDR3 is TGCGCCAGCAGCTCGGAGGGGGCAAGGCACTATGGCTACACCTTC. As protein: CASSSEGARHYGYTF.

The rearrangement links TRBV4-1 to TRBJ1-4; D gene uncertain. The CDR3 length is 17 residues. The V and J ends lost 0 bases and 10 bases respectively, with 21 bases between them. CDR1 is MGHRA and CDR2 is YSYEKL in the germline V gene. The CDR3 protein is CASSQDLLEVWSVKLFF. The CDR3 region has the DNA TGCGCCAGCAGCCAAGATCTTTTGGAGGTGTGGTCGGTAAAACTGTTTTTT.

The CDR3 sequence: CASSFTPDNEQFF. The DNA for the CDR3 is TGTGCCAGCAGCTTCACACCAGACAATGAGCAGTTCTTC. This chain uses TRBV7-2 with TRBJ2-1; D is unresolved. The CDR3 extends over 13 amino acids. The germline V gene has CDR1 SGHTA and CDR2 FQGNSA. Trimming removed 3 bases at V and 5 bases at J, with 8 bases between.